Included here is one TCR beta chain sequence, with context. The V gene lost 0 bases and the J gene lost 7 bases, with 3 bases spanning the gap. CDR3 size: 10 residues. Germline CDR1 is GTSNPN and CDR2 is SVGIG (reference sequence). The sample belongs to a study of CD8 T cells in Susac syndrome. A quantity of about 0.5 to 1 ug RNA underwent reverse transcription using random hexamers. By means of immunoSEQ multiplex PCR, TCR beta CDR3 spanning 54 Vbeta and 13 Jbeta underwent amplification. One entry per CDR3 protein, called by TCRdb with MiXCR from the immunoSEQ multiplex PCR reads. Of some 300,000 distinct CDR3 sequences listed, 70% to 90% were seen once; the top ten hold over 0.1%.

Source material: CD8+ T cells from PBMCs. The receptor's source is a human donor with multiple sclerosis. This chain links TRBV30 with TRBJ1-1; D not certain. This CDR3 reads CAWSVVEAFF. CDR3 in DNA: TGTGCCTGGAGTGTAGTTGAAGCTTTCTTT.